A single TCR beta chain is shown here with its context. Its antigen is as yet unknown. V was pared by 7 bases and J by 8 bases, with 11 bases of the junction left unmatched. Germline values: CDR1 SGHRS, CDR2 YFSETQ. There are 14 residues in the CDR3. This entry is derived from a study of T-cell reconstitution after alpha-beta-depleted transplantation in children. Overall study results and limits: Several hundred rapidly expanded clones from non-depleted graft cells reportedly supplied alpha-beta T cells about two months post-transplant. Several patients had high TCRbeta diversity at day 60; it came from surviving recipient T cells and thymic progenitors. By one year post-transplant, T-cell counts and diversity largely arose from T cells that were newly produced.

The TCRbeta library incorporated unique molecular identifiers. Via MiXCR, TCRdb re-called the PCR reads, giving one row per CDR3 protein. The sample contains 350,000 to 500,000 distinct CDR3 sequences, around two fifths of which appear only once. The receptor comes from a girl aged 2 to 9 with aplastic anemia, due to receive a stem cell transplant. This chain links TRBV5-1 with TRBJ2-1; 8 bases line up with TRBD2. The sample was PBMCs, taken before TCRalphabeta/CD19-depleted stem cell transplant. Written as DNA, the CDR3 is TGCGCCAGCGGACGACTAGCGCCTAAGGATGAGCAGTTCTTC. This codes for CASGRLAPKDEQFF.